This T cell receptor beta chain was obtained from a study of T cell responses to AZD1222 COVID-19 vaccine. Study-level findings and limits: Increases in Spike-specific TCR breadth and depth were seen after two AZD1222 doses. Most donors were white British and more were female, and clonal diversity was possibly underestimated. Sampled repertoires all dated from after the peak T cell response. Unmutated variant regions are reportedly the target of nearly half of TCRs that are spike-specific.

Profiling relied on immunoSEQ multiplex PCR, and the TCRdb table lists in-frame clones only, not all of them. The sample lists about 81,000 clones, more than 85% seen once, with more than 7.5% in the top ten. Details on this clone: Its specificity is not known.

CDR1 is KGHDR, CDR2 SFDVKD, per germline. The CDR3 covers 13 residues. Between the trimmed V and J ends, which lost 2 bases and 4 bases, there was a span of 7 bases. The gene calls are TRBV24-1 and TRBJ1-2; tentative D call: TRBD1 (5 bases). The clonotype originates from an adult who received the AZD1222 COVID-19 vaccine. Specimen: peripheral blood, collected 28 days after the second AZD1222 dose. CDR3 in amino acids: CATSDSTVYGYTF. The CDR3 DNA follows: TGTGCCACCAGTGATTCGACAGTCTATGGCTACACCTTC.